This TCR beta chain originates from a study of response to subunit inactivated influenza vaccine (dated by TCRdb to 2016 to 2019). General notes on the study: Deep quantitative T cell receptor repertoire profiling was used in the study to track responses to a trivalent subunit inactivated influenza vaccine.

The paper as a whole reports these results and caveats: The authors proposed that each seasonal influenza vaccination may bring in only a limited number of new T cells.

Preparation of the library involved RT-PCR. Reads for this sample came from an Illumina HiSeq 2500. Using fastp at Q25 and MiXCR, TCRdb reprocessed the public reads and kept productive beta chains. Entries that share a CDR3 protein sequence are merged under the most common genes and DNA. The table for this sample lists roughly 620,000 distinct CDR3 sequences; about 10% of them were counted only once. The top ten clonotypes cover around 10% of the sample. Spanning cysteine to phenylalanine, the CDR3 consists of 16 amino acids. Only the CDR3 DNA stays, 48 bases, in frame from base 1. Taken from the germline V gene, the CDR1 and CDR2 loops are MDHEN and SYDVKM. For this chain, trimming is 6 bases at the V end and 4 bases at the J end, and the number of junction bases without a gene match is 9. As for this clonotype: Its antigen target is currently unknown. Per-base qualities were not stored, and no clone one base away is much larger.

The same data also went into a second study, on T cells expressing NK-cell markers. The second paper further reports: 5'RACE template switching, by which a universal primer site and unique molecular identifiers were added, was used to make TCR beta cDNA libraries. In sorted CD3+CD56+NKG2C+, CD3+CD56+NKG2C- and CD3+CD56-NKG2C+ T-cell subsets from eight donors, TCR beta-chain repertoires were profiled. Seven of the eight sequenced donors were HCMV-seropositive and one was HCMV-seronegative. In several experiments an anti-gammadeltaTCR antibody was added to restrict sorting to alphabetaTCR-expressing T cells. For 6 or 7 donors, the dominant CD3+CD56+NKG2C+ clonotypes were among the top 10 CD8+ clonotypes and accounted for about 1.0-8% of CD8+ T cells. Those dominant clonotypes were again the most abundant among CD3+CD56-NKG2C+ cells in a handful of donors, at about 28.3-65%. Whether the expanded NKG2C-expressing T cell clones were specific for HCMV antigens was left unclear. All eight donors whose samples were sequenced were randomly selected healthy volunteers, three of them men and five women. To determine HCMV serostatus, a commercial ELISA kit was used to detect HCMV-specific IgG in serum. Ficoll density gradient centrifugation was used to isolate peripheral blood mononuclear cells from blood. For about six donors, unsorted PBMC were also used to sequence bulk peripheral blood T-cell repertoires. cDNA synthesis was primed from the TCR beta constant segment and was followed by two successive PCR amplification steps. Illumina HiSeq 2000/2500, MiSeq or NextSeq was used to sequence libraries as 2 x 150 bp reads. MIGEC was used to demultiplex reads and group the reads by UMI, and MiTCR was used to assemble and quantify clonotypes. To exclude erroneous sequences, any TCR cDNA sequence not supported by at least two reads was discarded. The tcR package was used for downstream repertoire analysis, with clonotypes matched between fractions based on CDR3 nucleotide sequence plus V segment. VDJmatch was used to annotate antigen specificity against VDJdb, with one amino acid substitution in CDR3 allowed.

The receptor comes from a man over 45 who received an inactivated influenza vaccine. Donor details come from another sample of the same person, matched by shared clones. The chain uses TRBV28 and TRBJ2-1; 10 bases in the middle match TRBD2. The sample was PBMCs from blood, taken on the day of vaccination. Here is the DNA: TGTGCCAGCAGCCGCCCGACTAGCGGGCTGTACAATGAGCAGTTCTTC. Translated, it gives CASSRPTSGLYNEQFF.